This section outlines one T cell receptor beta chain sequence together with its context. What it binds is not known. This sample was included in a study of breast tumors, draining lymph nodes, adjacent tissues. Whole-study findings and limits: The data were judged consistent with most tumor T cells coming from lymph node and expanding in tumor. Tumor and nontumor repertoires were significantly more similar in luminal-like than in basal-like breast cancer. Data only fit, rather than demonstrated, lymph node origin of most tumor T cells.

V dropped 4 bases and J dropped 2; count of bases not matched to a gene: 8. The CDR3 has 16 residues. CDR1 is SGHRS, CDR2 YFSETQ, per germline. From the multiplex PCR reads, TCRdb called clonotypes with MiXCR, one entry per CDR3 protein. The data show around 130,000 distinct CDR3 sequences, with around 20% seen just once and over 2% held by the top ten. Samples came from axillary lymph nodes draining the breast cancer. The receptor's source is a female donor with breast cancer. Some clones in this sample may be carry-over from other donors' samples. This chain connects TRBV5-1 to TRBJ2-4; 8 positions agree with TRBD2. Sequencing was carried out using axillary lymph node tissue. DNA for the CDR3: TGCGCCAGCAGCCTTCGGGGGGGTACGTCCAAAAACATTCAGTACTTC. Its protein product is CASSLRGGTSKNIQYF.